The T cell receptor (beta chain) under discussion was sequenced for a study of cytomegalovirus exposure and HLA in healthy donors. General study results and limits: Equally common other TCR beta chains were less clonally expanded than HLA-associated ones, a later analysis found. Most sequenced TCRs were rare (though some public TCRs occurred in many donors). Being productive about 87% or about 30% of the time was typical of most TCR beta V segments in an earlier analysis.

This PCR relied on a set of 60 Vbeta primers and 13 Jbeta primers. Here immunoSEQ multiplex PCR was the method, and the copy in TCRdb shows in-frame clones only, minus some. The table includes tens of thousands of clones, roughly four fifths detected once. Comments on this clone: Its antigen is undetermined.

CDR1 and CDR2 from the germline V gene are ENHRY and SYGVKD. CDR3 length: 16 amino acids. The junction had 2 bases not matched to a gene; V was cut back by 4 bases and J by 1 base. Sequences were obtained from PBMCs. The chain combines TRBV10-3 with TRBJ2-2; 11 positions match TRBD2. This clonotype originated in a woman in her thirties in good health and CMV-seropositive. This CDR3 is CAISGGTSGNTGELFF. For the CDR3, the DNA is TGTGCCATCAGTGGAGGGACTAGCGGGAACACCGGGGAGCTGTTTTTT.